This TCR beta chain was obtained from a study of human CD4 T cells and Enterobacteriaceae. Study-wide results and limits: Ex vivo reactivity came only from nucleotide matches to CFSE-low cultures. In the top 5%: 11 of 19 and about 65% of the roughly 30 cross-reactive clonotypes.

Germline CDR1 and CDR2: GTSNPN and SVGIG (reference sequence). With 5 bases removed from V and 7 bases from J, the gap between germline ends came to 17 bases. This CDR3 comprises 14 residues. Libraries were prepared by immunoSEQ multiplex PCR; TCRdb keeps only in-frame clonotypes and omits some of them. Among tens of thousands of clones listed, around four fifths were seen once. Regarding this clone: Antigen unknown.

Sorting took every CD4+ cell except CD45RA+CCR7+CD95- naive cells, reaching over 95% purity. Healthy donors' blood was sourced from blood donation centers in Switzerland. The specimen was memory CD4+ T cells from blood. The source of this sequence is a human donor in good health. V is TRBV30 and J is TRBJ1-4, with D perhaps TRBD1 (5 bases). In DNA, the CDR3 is TGTGCCTGGCGTCCGCACCAGGGCGGTGAAAAACTGTTTTTT. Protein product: CAWRPHQGGEKLFF.